The entry that follows covers one TCR beta chain sequence. A much more abundant neighbour one base away suggests this may be a read error. This sample is part of a study of T cells in Graves' hyperthyroidism and ophthalmopathy. Researchers amplified the TCR beta CDR3 regions from RNA transcripts. The HTBI primer set served for first-round RT-PCR of the TCR CDR3. TCRdb redid the calling of the multiplex PCR reads with MiXCR, one entry per CDR3 protein. The sample lists roughly 700,000 distinct CDR3 sequences; around a third were seen once. Germline CDR1 SGHAT, CDR2 FQDESV (reference sequence). The CDR3 is 13 amino acids. Trimming took 5 bases from V and 1 from J, leaving 8 bases between them. The study defined stable Graves' hyperthyroidism as no ophthalmopathy progression within 18 months. Hyperthyroidism had been newly diagnosed in patients aged 18 to 65, and its duration was under 2 months. Patients having uncontrolled infection, another autoimmune disease, pregnancy or lactation were not included. Using around 10 ml of fresh peripheral blood, PBMCs were prepared.

The sequence was obtained from a woman between 40 and 55 years old with Graves' hyperthyroidism. Specimen: blood. This chain links TRBV11-1 with TRBJ1-2; D unclear. This chain's CDR3 is CASSPPVNYGYTF. CDR3 bases: TGTGCCAGCAGCCCCCCAGTTAACTATGGCTACACCTTC.